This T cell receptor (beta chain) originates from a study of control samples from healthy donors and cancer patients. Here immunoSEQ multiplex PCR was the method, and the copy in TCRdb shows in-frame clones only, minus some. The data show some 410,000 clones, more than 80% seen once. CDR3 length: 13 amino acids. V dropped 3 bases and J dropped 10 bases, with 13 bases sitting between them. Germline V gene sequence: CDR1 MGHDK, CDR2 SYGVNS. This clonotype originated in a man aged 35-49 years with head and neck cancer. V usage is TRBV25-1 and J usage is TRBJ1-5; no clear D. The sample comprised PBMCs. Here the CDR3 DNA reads TGTGCCAGCAGTGATATCGGATCATCACCCCAGCATTTT. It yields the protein CASSDIGSSPQHF.